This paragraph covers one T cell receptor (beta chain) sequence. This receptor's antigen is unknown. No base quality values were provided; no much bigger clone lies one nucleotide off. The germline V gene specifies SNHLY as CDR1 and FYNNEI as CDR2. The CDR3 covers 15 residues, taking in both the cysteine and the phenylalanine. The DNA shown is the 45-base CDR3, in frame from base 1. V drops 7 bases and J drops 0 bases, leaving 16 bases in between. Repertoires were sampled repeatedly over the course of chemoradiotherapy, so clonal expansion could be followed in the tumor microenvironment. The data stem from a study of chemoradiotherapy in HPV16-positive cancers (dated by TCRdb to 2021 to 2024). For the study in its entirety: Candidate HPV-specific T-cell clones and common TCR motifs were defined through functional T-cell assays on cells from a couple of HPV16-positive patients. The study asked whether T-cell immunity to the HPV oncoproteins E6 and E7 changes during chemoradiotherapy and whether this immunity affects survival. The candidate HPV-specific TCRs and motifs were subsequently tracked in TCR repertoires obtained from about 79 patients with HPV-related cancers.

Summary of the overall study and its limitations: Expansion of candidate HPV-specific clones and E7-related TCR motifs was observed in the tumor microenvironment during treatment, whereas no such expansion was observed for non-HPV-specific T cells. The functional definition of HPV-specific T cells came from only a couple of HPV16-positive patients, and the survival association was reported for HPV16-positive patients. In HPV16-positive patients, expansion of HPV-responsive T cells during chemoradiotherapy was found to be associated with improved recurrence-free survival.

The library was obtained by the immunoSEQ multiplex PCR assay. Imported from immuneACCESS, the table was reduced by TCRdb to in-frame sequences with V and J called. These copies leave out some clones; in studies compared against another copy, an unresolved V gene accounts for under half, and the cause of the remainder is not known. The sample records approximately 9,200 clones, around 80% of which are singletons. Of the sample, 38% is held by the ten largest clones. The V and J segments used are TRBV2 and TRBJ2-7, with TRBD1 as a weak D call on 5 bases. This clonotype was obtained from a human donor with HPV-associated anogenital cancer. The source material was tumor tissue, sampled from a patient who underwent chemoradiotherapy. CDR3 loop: CASIGVDTYSYEQYF. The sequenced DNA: TGTGCCAGCATTGGGGTGGACACCTACTCCTACGAGCAGTACTTC.